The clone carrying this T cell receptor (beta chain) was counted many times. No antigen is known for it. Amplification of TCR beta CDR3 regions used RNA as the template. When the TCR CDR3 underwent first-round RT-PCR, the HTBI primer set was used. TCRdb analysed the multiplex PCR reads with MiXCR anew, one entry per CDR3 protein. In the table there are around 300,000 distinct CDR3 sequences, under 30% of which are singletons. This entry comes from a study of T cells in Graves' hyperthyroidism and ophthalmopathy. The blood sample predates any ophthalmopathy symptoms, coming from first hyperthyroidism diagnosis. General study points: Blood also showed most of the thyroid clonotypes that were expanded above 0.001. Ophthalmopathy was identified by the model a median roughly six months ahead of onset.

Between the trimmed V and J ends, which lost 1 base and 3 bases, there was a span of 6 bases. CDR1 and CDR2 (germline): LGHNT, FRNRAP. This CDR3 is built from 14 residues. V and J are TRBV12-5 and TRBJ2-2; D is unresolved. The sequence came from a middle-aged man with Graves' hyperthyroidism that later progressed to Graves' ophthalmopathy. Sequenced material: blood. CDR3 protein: CASGLGHYTGELFF. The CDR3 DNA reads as TGTGCTAGTGGTTTGGGACACTACACCGGGGAGCTGTTTTTT.